The clone carrying this TCR beta chain was found a few times. Its matching antigen is unknown. The data belong to a study of T cells in Graves' hyperthyroidism and ophthalmopathy. The wider study: Peripheral blood sampling occurred at initial diagnosis, before any treatment.

Germline CDR1 reads DFQATT; CDR2 reads SNEGSKA (reference sequence). V gave up 0 bases and J gave up 0 bases; unmatched junction bases: 4. The CDR3 runs to 17 residues. Amplified TCR beta CDR3 regions came from RNA transcripts. HTBI primers were used for first-round RT-PCR of the TCR CDR3. Via MiXCR, TCRdb re-called the multiplex PCR reads, giving one row per CDR3 protein. The sample contains a few hundred thousand distinct CDR3 sequences, approximately 16% of which appear only once. A NOSPECS grade of at least 4, a Clinical Activity Score of at least 3 and duration under 3 months were recorded in ophthalmopathy patients. Study results and caveats: A model of 13 V-J features distinguished ophthalmopathy from stable hyperthyroidism. Most thyroid clonotypes expanded above 0.001 appeared in blood too.

The chain employs TRBV20-1 and TRBJ2-7; 14 bases are shared with TRBD2. Specimen: blood. The TCR originated in a woman in her 40s with Graves' ophthalmopathy. The DNA of the CDR3 is TGCAGTGCTAGAGAAATTGGACTAGCGGGGGGCTCCTACGAGCAGTACTTC. Amino acids: CSAREIGLAGGSYEQYF.